This T cell receptor (beta chain) is from a study of T cells after yellow fever vaccination. Study-level results: Reappearance after the booster was seen for most primary-vaccination clones, at more than 95% CD4 and 80% to 90% CD8. The study found a weaker secondary response that peaked faster, day 5 versus 15. Contaminants from the bulk population, in the form of abundant clonotypes, could be found in FACS-sorted repertoires.

Germline V gives CDR1 MNHEY, CDR2 SVGAGI. V was clipped by 4 bases and J by 0 bases; unmatched bases: 11. The CDR3 contains 19 residues. Researchers made TCR cDNA using 5'RACE template switching, and this step added a universal primer site and UMIs. TCRdb used MiXCR to reprocess the 5' RACE reads, holding one entry per CDR3 protein. The table records over 300,000 distinct CDR3 sequences, 6.5% to 8.5% of them present only once. This clonotype has only a few counts. Its antigen is unidentified. V gene TRBV6-5 combines with J gene TRBJ2-4; TRBD2 aligns across 11 bases. The source is a man aged 18 to 29 who received the YFV17D yellow fever vaccine. Material: PBMCs, obtained about 49 days after the first yellow fever vaccination. CDR3 coding DNA: TGTGCCAGCAGTTCCCTAGGTAGCGGGGGGGGACTAGCCAAAAACATTCAGTACTTC. Amino acids: CASSSLGSGGGLAKNIQYF.